This TCR beta chain was identified in a study of cytomegalovirus exposure and HLA in healthy donors. Overall study results and limits: In a later analysis, V- and J-gene trimming of beta chains associated with a DCLRE1C missense variant, replicated independently.

CDR1 is SNHLY, CDR2 FYNNEI, per germline. The V gene lost 4 bases and the J gene lost 4 bases, with 10 bases spanning the gap. This CDR3 is 13 amino acids long. PCR used 60 Vbeta primers and 13 Jbeta primers. Libraries were prepared by immunoSEQ multiplex PCR; TCRdb keeps only in-frame clonotypes and omits some of them. The table records about 200,000 clones, around three quarters of them present only once. Worth noting for this clone: No antigen is known for it.

What was sequenced was PBMCs. The J gene is TRBJ1-1, the V gene TRBV2; D possibly corresponds to TRBD1 (6 bases). The TCR comes from a man aged 25 to 40 in good health and CMV-seronegative. The CDR3 sequence: CASSVGAGTEAFF. The CDR3 DNA sequence: TGTGCCAGCAGTGTGGGGGCCGGCACTGAAGCTTTCTTT.